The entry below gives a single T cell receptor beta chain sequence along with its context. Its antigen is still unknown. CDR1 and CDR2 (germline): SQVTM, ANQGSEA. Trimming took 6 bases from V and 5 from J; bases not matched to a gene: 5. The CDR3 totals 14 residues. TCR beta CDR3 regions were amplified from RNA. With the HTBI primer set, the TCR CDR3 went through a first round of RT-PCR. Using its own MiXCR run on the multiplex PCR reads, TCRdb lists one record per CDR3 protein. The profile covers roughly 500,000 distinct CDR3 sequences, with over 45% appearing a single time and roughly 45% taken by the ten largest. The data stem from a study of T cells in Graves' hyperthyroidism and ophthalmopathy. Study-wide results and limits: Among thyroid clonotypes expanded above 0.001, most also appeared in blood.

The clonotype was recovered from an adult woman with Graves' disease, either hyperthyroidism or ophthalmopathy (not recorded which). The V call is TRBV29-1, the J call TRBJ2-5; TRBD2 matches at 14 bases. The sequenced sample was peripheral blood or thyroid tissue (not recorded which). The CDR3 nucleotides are TGCAGCGTCATTCGACTAGCGGGAGGGGAGACCCAGTACTTC. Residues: CSVIRLAGGETQYF.